This T cell receptor beta chain was observed in a study of blood T cell repertoires in COVID-19. As for the study in general: The analysed material was cDNA or gDNA that came from T cells, B-cell-depleted T cells, or PBMCs.

Per the original methods: Amplification of reference gene primers was used by the study to estimate nucleated cell counts. Clones were read by immunoSEQ multiplex PCR, and TCRdb kept only the in-frame ones, dropping some. V, J and clone size derive from that table, while D and trimming were established from the DNA sequence. Of 200,000 to 250,000 clones in the sample, more than 70% are singletons; the top ten hold 3% to 4.5%. CDR3 length equals 18 residues. CDR1 SGHNT and CDR2 YENEEA come from the germline V gene. The V end lost 0 bases, the J end lost 1 base, and 19 bases lay between the germline ends.

This TCR derives from a woman of 80 years or more with acute or convalescent COVID-19. The rearrangement uses TRBV11-3 and TRBJ2-7; possibly TRBD2 for D (5 bases). Sequencing input: peripheral blood. As DNA, the CDR3 is TGTGCCAGCAGCTTAGAATCGCCCGCAGGTGACTATTCCTACGAGCAGTACTTC. This codes for CASSLESPAGDYSYEQYF.